The subject of this entry is one TCR beta chain. This record belongs to a study of T cells in lung cancer brain metastases. Using immunoSEQ multiplex PCR, the repertoire was profiled, and TCRdb retains in-frame clones only, with some absent. The sample lists about 4,200 clones; about 90% were seen once. Sequenced: tumor tissue from the primary lung tumor. The TCR comes from a man aged 60-69 years with non-small cell lung cancer.

The CDR3 loop reads CASSVHRGGETQYF. In DNA form, the CDR3 reads TGTGCCAGCAGCGTACATCGTGGGGGAGAGACCCAGTACTTC. The chain is built from TRBV9 and TRBJ2-5; D tentatively fits TRBD1 or TRBD2 (5 bases each). V gave up 1 base and J gave up 4 bases, with 11 bases separating them. The CDR3 runs to 14 residues. Germline values: CDR1 SGDLS, CDR2 YYNGEE.